The sequence of this T cell receptor (beta chain) was determined in a study of cytomegalovirus exposure and HLA in healthy donors. Regarding the study as a whole: In a later analysis, specific HLA alleles were associated with 16,000 or so TCR beta sequences at a 0.05 false discovery rate.

J was trimmed by 6 bases and V by 6 bases; bases with no gene match: 10. The CDR3 is 18 residues long. Germline V gives CDR1 SGHVS, CDR2 FQNEAQ. Concerning this clone itself: Its specificity is unknown.

The primer mix had 60 Vbeta and 13 Jbeta primers. Libraries were prepared by immunoSEQ multiplex PCR; TCRdb keeps only in-frame clonotypes and omits some of them. In all, the sample yields fewer than 150,000 clones. The chain is built from TRBV7-8 and TRBJ2-2; 16 nucleotides match TRBD2. The clonotype comes from a man aged 40-55 years in good health and CMV-seronegative. The sequencing input was PBMCs. The CDR3 nucleotides read TGTGCCAGCAGTTTACGGGGACTAGCGGGGGGGCCCCCCGGGGAGCTGTTTTTT. This encodes CASSLRGLAGGPPGELFF.